A single sample is the source of the 14 T cell receptor beta chains below, sequenced in a study of blood T cell repertoires in COVID-19. TCRdb's table, derived via immunoSEQ multiplex PCR, lists solely in-frame clones and lacks some. This table has over 60,000 clones, around 91% appearing once. What was sequenced was peripheral blood. These receptors were obtained from a man aged 50-59 years with acute or convalescent COVID-19.

The chain joins TRBV5-1 to TRBJ2-1; 7 bases agree with TRBD2. CDR1 is SGHRS, CDR2 YFSETQ, per germline. V was clipped by 0 bases and J by 3 bases; unmatched bases: 6. The CDR3 has 16 residues. CDR3 in amino acids: CASSLAASGGYNEQFF. In DNA, the CDR3 is TGCGCCAGCAGCTTGGCGGCTAGCGGAGGCTACAATGAGCAGTTCTTC.

This clone has only one observation. The gene calls are TRBV27 and TRBJ1-2; D may be TRBD1 (5 bases). The CDR3 is 14 amino acids. The V gene's germline CDR1 is MNHEY and CDR2 SMNVEV (reference sequence). V was pared by 4 bases and J by 5 bases, with 14 bases between. This CDR3 reads CASSSQRGGYGYTF. The CDR3 region has the DNA TGTGCCAGCAGTTCCCAGAGGGGAGGATATGGCTACACCTTC.

This chain connects TRBV27 to TRBJ2-3, with D tentatively TRBD1 (5 bases). The CDR3 covers 14 residues. Germline V gene data show CDR1 as MNHEY and CDR2 as SMNVEV (reference sequence). Trimming took off 7 bases at V and 4 bases at J, with 15 bases between the two ends. In DNA form, the CDR3 reads TGTGCCAGCACCAGACAGATAGGTGCAGATACGCAGTATTTT. Its protein product is CASTRQIGADTQYF.

The rearrangement uses TRBV11-2 and TRBJ2-2; the match to TRBD2 covers 14 bases. Looked up from germline, CDR1 is SGHAT and CDR2 is FQNNGV. J gave up 4 bases and V 5 bases, and 9 bases lay outside the gene matches. This CDR3 region has 18 residues. CDR3 coding DNA: TGTGCCAGCAGCCCTGGGACTAGCGGGAGAGGGATCACCGGGGAGCTGTTTTTT. Encoded protein: CASSPGTSGRGITGELFF.

The CDR3 reads CASSYSLTSGNEQFF. In nucleotides, the CDR3 is TGTGCCAGCAGTTACTCCCTGACTAGCGGGAATGAGCAGTTCTTC. This chain uses TRBV6-5 with TRBJ2-1; TRBD2 matches at 10 bases. J lost 7 bases, V lost 0 bases, and 3 bases had no gene match. Germline V gives CDR1 MNHEY, CDR2 SVGAGI. This CDR3 is built from 15 residues.

This clone was observed a single time. This sequence joins TRBV5-1 and TRBJ2-7; D is possibly TRBD1 (6 bases). The V gene's germline CDR1 is SGHRS and CDR2 YFSETQ. V was trimmed by 5 bases and J by 0 bases, leaving 15 bases between them. The CDR3 contains 15 residues. The chain's CDR3 is CASSNGQFSSYEQYF. In nucleotides, the CDR3 is TGCGCCAGCAGTAACGGACAGTTTAGCTCCTACGAGCAGTACTTC.

This chain connects TRBV7-2 to TRBJ2-7, with 9 bases identical to TRBD2. The CDR3 sequence is 15 residues long. Per the germline V gene, CDR1 is SGHTA and CDR2 is FQGNSA. J lost 3 bases, V lost 5 bases, and 8 bases had no gene match. The CDR3 region is CASSPGLAAIYEQYF. The CDR3 nucleotides read TGTGCCAGCAGCCCGGGACTAGCAGCAATCTACGAGCAGTACTTC.

The chain carries TRBV5-6 and TRBJ2-7; TRBD2 might be the D (5 bases). This CDR3 comprises 14 residues. V was cut by 4 bases and J by 2 bases, with 13 bases left in between. CDR1 SGHDT and CDR2 YYEEEE come from the germline V gene. CDR3 in DNA: TGTGCCAGCAGCGCCACCAGCGGTCCCTACGAGCAGTACTTC. Protein: CASSATSGPYEQYF.

CDR3 sequence (DNA): TGTGCCAGCAGGTTTATGAGTGATAAGGGGTATGGCTACACCTTC. It is translated as CASRFMSDKGYGYTF. This chain connects TRBV2 to TRBJ1-2; tentative D call: TRBD1 (5 bases). Trimming left V 6 bases short and J 5 bases short, with 19 bases between. Germline V gene sequence: CDR1 SNHLY, CDR2 FYNNEI. This CDR3 comprises 15 residues.

The chain links TRBV7-9 to TRBJ2-1, with TRBD2 matching 12 bases. Looked up from germline, CDR1 is SEHNR and CDR2 is FQNEAQ (reference sequence). Losses at the gene ends were 6 bases for V and 5 bases for J; bases not matched to a gene: 5. The CDR3 totals 15 residues. The CDR3 loop is CASSWTSGTHNEQFF. CDR3 DNA: TGTGCCAGCAGTTGGACTAGCGGGACACACAATGAGCAGTTCTTC.

This clone was counted a single time. The chain joins TRBV19 to TRBJ2-1; 12 nucleotides agree with TRBD2. Germline V lookup: CDR1 LNHDA, CDR2 SQIVND (reference sequence). The V segment lost 1 base and the J segment 7 bases; nucleotides outside the gene matches: 2. The CDR3 is 15 residues long. The CDR3 DNA sequence: TGTGCCAGTAGTATAGCTAGCGGGAGGGGTAATGAGCAGTTCTTC. Encoded protein: CASSIASGRGNEQFF. The entire variable domain, with the rest obtained from reference TRBV19 and TRBJ2-1, is as follows: DGGITQSPKYLFRKEGQNVTLSCEQNLNHDAMYWYRQDPGQGLRLIYYSQIVNDFQKGDIAEGYSVSREKKESFPLTVTSAQKNPTAFYLCASSIASGRGNEQFFGPGTRLTVL.

This clone was detected a few times. The rearrangement links TRBV7-9 to TRBJ2-1; perhaps TRBD2 as D (7 bases). This CDR3 has 14 residues. The V gene lost 2 bases and the J gene lost 9 bases, with 14 bases spanning the gap. Germline CDR1 and CDR2: SEHNR and FQNEAQ (reference sequence). CDR3 sequence (DNA): TGTGCCAGCAGCTTAAGGTCAGGGGAGGGTGAGCAGTTCTTC. Residues: CASSLRSGEGEQFF.

Points on this clone: The junction does not match germline at one end; this may be a read error. The chain is built from TRBV5-1 and TRBJ1-5; TRBD1 matches at 7 bases. Looked up from germline, CDR1 is SGHRS and CDR2 is YFSETQ. The CDR3 is 15 residues long. CDR3 in amino acids: CASGLEGGRNQPQHF. Written as DNA, the CDR3 is TGCGCCAGCGGCTTGGAAGGGGGCCGCAATCAGCCCCAGCATTTT.

The chain has TRBV27 and TRBJ2-7; D possibly corresponds to TRBD2 (6 bases). From germline, CDR1 is MNHEY and CDR2 SMNVEV (reference sequence). This CDR3 comprises 16 residues. Trimming pared 0 bases from V and 2 bases from J, leaving 14 bases between. This chain's CDR3 is CASSLSPSAGTYEQYF. The CDR3 DNA follows: TGTGCCAGCAGTTTATCCCCCTCGGCGGGGACCTACGAGCAGTACTTC.